The clone carrying this T cell receptor (beta chain) was observed a few times. Its specificity is not known. Germline V gene data show CDR1 as SGHRS and CDR2 as YFSETQ. The V gene lost 5 bases and the J gene lost 6 bases, with 27 bases spanning the gap. This CDR3 is 18 amino acids long. The source of the sample is a study of T-cell reconstitution after alpha-beta-depleted transplantation in children. This sample's TCRbeta library carried unique molecular identifier barcodes. TCRdb redid the calling of the PCR reads with MiXCR, one entry per CDR3 protein. The data hold around 230,000 distinct CDR3 sequences, with approximately 19% observed a single time. Overall study findings and caveats: Newly made T cells mostly supplied T-cell counts and diversity one year after transplant. Reportedly, only several hundred clones from non-depleted graft cells drove alpha-beta T-cell counts at about two months. High day-60 TCRbeta diversity in some patients came from surviving recipient T cells and thymic progenitors.

The sequences come from PBMCs, mostly from graft donor cells, collected 360 days after TCRalphabeta/CD19-depleted stem cell transplant. The chain recombines TRBV5-1 with TRBJ2-1; TRBD1 is a possible D gene (6 bases). The receptor was isolated from a male patient aged 2 to 10 who had a stem cell transplant for acute lymphoblastic leukemia, so the T cells may come from the graft donor. The CDR3 loop reads CASSSDGMINYRVNEQFF. The CDR3 DNA sequence: TGCGCCAGCAGTTCGGACGGAATGATAAATTACAGGGTCAATGAGCAGTTCTTC.